This T cell receptor beta chain is from a study of blood T cell repertoires in COVID-19. Study in general: Acute and convalescent COVID-19 samples came from the United States, Italy and Spain.

Original processing notes: The assay estimated nucleated cells by amplifying reference gene primers. The protocol was immunoSEQ multiplex PCR, while the TCRdb copy is restricted to in-frame clones and leaves out a portion. The V and J calls and clone size come from that table; D and trimming were worked out from the DNA. The sample shows fewer than 250,000 clones, about 83% of them seen only once. CDR1 is SGHTS and CDR2 is YDEGEE in the germline V gene. The V and J ends lost 4 bases and 12 bases, in that order; junction bases with no gene match: 6. The CDR3 is 12 amino acids. Sequenced material: peripheral blood. The sequence was obtained from a human donor in a cohort sampled during active COVID-19. The chain links TRBV5-8 to TRBJ2-1, with 8 positions matching TRBD1. The CDR3 loop is CASSPTGVGQFF. CDR3 in DNA: TGTGCCAGCAGCCCGACAGGGGTAGGGCAGTTCTTC.